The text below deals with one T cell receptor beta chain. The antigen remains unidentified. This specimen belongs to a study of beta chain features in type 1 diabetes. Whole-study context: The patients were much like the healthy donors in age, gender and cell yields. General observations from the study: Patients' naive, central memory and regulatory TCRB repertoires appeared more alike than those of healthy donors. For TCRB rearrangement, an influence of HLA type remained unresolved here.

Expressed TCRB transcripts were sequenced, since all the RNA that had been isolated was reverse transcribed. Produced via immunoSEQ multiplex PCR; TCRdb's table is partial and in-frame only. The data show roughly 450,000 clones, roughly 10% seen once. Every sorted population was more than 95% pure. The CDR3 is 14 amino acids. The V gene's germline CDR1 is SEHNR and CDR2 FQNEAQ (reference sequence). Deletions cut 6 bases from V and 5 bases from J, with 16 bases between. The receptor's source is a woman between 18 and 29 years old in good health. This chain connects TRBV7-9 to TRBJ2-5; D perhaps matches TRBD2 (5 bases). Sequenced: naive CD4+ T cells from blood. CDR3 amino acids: CASSLAGPGETQYF. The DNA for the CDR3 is TGTGCCAGCAGTCTAGCCGGGCCAGGCGAGACCCAGTACTTC.